This TCR beta chain was recorded in a study of T cell responses to AZD1222 COVID-19 vaccine. Overall study results and limits: Spike-wide coverage was observed for vaccine-associated CD4 TCRs, with dominant responses at 160-218 and 743-854. Scientists sampled the repertoires only once the peak T cell response had passed. Only a handful of individuals given AZD1222 were seropositive at baseline. Recipients of two AZD1222 doses showed rising Spike-specific TCR breadth and depth.

About this clone: Its target is not known.

Assay: immunoSEQ multiplex PCR; the TCRdb copy retains only in-frame clones and omits some. The sample gives about 120,000 clones, roughly 88% of which show up once; less than 8% is in the top ten. Sequencing was performed on peripheral blood, taken on day 0 of AZD1222 vaccination. The TCR was taken from an adult in good health.

DNA for the CDR3: TGCGCCAGCAGCTTGGGCGCCCAGGGGGTCCCCTACAATGAGCAGTTCTTC. This translates into CASSLGAQGVPYNEQFF. The chain has TRBV5-1 and TRBJ2-1; 7 positions match TRBD1. The J segment lost 2 bases and the V segment lost 0 bases, leaving 8 bases of the junction unmatched. The CDR3 is made up of 17 amino acids. Germline-derived CDR1 and CDR2 are SGHRS and YFSETQ. Using reference TRBV5-1 and TRBJ2-1 for the parts outside the CDR3, the full variable domain is KAGVTQTPRYLIKTRGQQVTLSCSPISGHRSVSWYQQTPGQGLQFLFEYFSETQRNKGNFPGRFSGRQFSNSRSEMNVSTLELGDSALYLCASSLGAQGVPYNEQFFGPGTRLTVL.